This paragraph reports one T cell receptor (beta chain). One end of the junction fails to match germline, which may point to a read error. This entry comes from a study of cytomegalovirus exposure and HLA in healthy donors. Per the germline V gene, CDR1 is SEHNR and CDR2 is FQNEAQ (reference sequence). This CDR3 is built from 14 residues. Use of 60 Vbeta and 13 Jbeta primers characterized the PCR. This table comes from immunoSEQ multiplex PCR, and its TCRdb copy is limited to in-frame clones, with some not included. The data contain fewer than 200,000 clones, around 64% of them singletons. Sequenced material: PBMCs. The rearrangement joins TRBV7-9 to TRBJ2-7; the match to TRBD2 covers 11 bases. The clonotype originates from a woman aged 25 to 45 in good health and CMV-seronegative. In nucleotides, the CDR3 is TGTTCCAGCAGCTTTACTAGCGGGAGTACCGAGCAGTACTTC. Its translation: CSSSFTSGSTEQYF.